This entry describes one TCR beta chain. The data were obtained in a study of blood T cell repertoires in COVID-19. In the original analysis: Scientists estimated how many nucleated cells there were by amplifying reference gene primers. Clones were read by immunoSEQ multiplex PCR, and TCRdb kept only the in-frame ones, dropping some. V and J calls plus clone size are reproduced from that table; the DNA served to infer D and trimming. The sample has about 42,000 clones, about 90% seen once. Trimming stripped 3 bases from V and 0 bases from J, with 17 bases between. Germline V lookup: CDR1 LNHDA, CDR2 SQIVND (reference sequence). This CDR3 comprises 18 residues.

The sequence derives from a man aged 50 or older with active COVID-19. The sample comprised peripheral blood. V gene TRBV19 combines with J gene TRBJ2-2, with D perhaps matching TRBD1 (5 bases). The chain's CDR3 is CASSITGQRRANTGELFF. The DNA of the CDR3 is TGTGCCAGTAGTATTACAGGCCAAAGACGTGCGAACACCGGGGAGCTGTTTTTT.